This TCR beta chain was recovered during a study of control samples from healthy donors and cancer patients. The CDR3 has 13 residues. Trimming took off 6 bases at V and 5 bases at J, with 13 bases between the two ends. The germline CDR1 and CDR2 sequences are MNHEY and SVGAGI. Generated by immunoSEQ multiplex PCR, the TCRdb table keeps only in-frame clones and is missing some. The sample lists 25,000 to 30,000 clones, roughly nine tenths occurring once. The chain is built from TRBV6-5 and TRBJ1-2, with a tentative D call TRBD1 (6 bases). This receptor was taken from a female donor with melanoma. The sequenced material came from formalin-fixed, paraffin-embedded tissue. CDR3 sequence reads: CASRTQGGYGYTF. The CDR3 coding sequence is TGTGCCAGCAGGACACAGGGAGGTTATGGCTACACCTTC.